The 17 T cell receptor beta chains below were found in one sample sequenced in a study of T cell responses to AZD1222 COVID-19 vaccine. Using immunoSEQ multiplex PCR, the repertoire was profiled, and TCRdb retains in-frame clones only, with some absent. The sample includes around 130,000 clones, 88% of them seen just once. This specimen was peripheral blood, taken 28 days after the second AZD1222 dose. These receptors all stem from an adult who received the AZD1222 COVID-19 vaccine.

The J gene is TRBJ1-1, the V gene TRBV7-9; D is ambiguous. V lost 3 bases and J 3 bases, leaving 8 bases between the germline ends. This CDR3 is 13 amino acids long. Germline V gene data show CDR1 as SEHNR and CDR2 as FQNEAQ (reference sequence). The CDR3 DNA is TGTGCCAGCAGCTTGGATCCGTACACTGAAGCTTTCTTT. Protein product: CASSLDPYTEAFF.

The V call is TRBV5-1, the J call TRBJ2-1; 7 bases align to TRBD2. This CDR3 is built from 16 residues. The junction had 6 bases not matched to a gene; V was cut back by 1 base and J by 2 bases. Looked up from germline, CDR1 is SGHRS and CDR2 is YFSETQ. As DNA, the CDR3 is TGCGCCAGCAGCTTGAGTCAAGCGGGACCCTACAATGAGCAGTTCTTC. Translating gives CASSLSQAGPYNEQFF.

V gene TRBV7-9 combines with J gene TRBJ2-2, with 7 bases that match TRBD1. This CDR3 has 14 residues. Germline lookup yields CDR1 SEHNR and CDR2 FQNEAQ (reference sequence). The ends lost 8 bases at V and 0 bases at J; junction bases unmatched: 3. The DNA of the CDR3 is TGTGCCAGCCAGGGGGAGTCGAACACCGGGGAGCTGTTTTTT. This sequence encodes CASQGESNTGELFF.

This rearrangement joins TRBV15 to TRBJ1-1; the match to TRBD1 covers 7 bases. With V trimmed by 5 bases and J by 9 bases, 9 bases remained unmatched. The germline V gene has CDR1 LNHNV and CDR2 YYDKDF (reference sequence). The CDR3 loop spans 13 amino acids. In nucleotides, the CDR3 is TGTGCCACCAGCCCTCGACAGGGTTTGAAAGCTTTCTTT. Its translation is CATSPRQGLKAFF.

The chain joins TRBV5-1 to TRBJ1-3; TRBD1 agrees at 8 bases. The germline CDR1 and CDR2 sequences are SGHRS and YFSETQ. V lost 0 bases, J lost 4 bases, and 9 bases stayed unmatched. The CDR3 extends over 17 amino acids. The DNA of the CDR3 is TGCGCCAGCAGCTTGGCCCCCATTGGGACAGGAGGAAACACCATATATTTT. Translating it yields CASSLAPIGTGGNTIYF. The full variable domain, rest sourced from reference TRBV5-1 and TRBJ1-3, is KAGVTQTPRYLIKTRGQQVTLSCSPISGHRSVSWYQQTPGQGLQFLFEYFSETQRNKGNFPGRFSGRQFSNSRSEMNVSTLELGDSALYLCASSLAPIGTGGNTIYFGEGSWLTVV.

The rearrangement links TRBV28 to TRBJ2-1, with 9 bases fitting TRBD1. V lost 10 bases and J lost 7; bases outside the gene matches: 11. The CDR3 extends over 14 amino acids. Germline CDR1 MDHEN, CDR2 SYDVKM. The CDR3 region is CAILDRGLKNEQFF. The CDR3 coding sequence is TGTGCCATCCTGGACAGGGGTCTTAAAAATGAGCAGTTCTTC.

This clone was recorded once. The rearrangement links TRBV29-1 to TRBJ1-1, with 8 bases that match TRBD1. This CDR3 contains 13 residues. The V and J ends lost 6 bases and 5 bases, in that order; junction bases with no gene match: 8. Germline V gene lookup returns CDR1 SQVTM and CDR2 ANQGSEA. CDR3 sequence: CSVADRGDTEAFF. CDR3 in DNA: TGCAGCGTAGCTGACAGGGGAGATACTGAAGCTTTCTTT.

This clone was picked up one time. The V call is TRBV7-3, the J call TRBJ2-3; D is undetermined. The CDR3 has 13 amino acids. Germline loops: CDR1 SGHTA, CDR2 FQGTGA. The germline V and J ends were trimmed by 3 bases and 1 base, with 5 bases remaining between them. CDR3 coding DNA: TGTGCCAGCAGCTTGAGCGGCACAGATACGCAGTATTTT. Its translation is CASSLSGTDTQYF.

This clone was recorded once. The genes are TRBV5-1 and TRBJ2-3; D uncertain. This CDR3 region has 14 residues. CDR1 is SGHRS and CDR2 is YFSETQ in the germline V gene. Trimming left V 2 bases short and J 2 bases short, with 9 bases between. The CDR3 spells CASSFGQTTDTQYF. In DNA form, the CDR3 reads TGCGCCAGCAGCTTCGGTCAGACCACAGATACGCAGTATTTT.

The chain couples TRBV13 to TRBJ2-5; 7 nucleotides agree with TRBD1. CDR3 length: 15 residues. Germline CDR1 and CDR2: PRHDT and FYEKMQ (reference sequence). V dropped 0 bases and J dropped 1; count of bases not matched to a gene: 2. The CDR3 protein is CASSLGQGTQETQYF. The CDR3, as DNA: TGTGCCAGCAGCTTAGGACAGGGGACCCAAGAGACCCAGTACTTC.

The rearrangement links TRBV20-1 to TRBJ2-7, with TRBD1 matching over 7 bases. Looked up from germline, CDR1 is DFQATT and CDR2 is SNEGSKA (reference sequence). The CDR3 is made up of 14 amino acids. With 3 bases clipped from V and 2 bases from J, the junction kept 7 bases outside the gene matches. This CDR3 is CSASLLDRTYEQYF. The CDR3 DNA reads as TGCAGTGCTAGTTTACTGGACAGGACCTACGAGCAGTACTTC.

The rearrangement joins TRBV6-5 to TRBJ1-2; tentative D call: TRBD1 (6 bases). V was clipped by 4 bases and J by 6 bases, with 18 bases between them. Germline V CDR1 and CDR2: MNHEY, SVGAGI. CDR3 size: 15 residues. The CDR3 reads CASSLTTGTSDGYTF. The CDR3 DNA follows: TGTGCCAGCAGTTTGACCACAGGGACCTCGGATGGCTACACCTTC.

The V and J genes are TRBV4-2 and TRBJ1-4, with D unclear. The CDR3 consists of 17 residues. Germline-derived CDR1 and CDR2 are LGHNA and YNFKEQ. V was trimmed by 0 bases and J by 0 bases, leaving 11 bases between them. The CDR3 reads CASSQDPNSATNEKLFF. CDR3 coding DNA: TGTGCCAGCAGCCAAGACCCGAATTCGGCAACTAATGAAAAACTGTTTTTT.

The CDR3 region is CASSYAPGPLWDYTF. The CDR3 region has the DNA TGTGCCAGCAGTTACGCCCCCGGACCCCTATGGGACTACACCTTC. This rearrangement joins TRBV6-5 to TRBJ1-2, with D unclear. Germline CDR1 and CDR2: MNHEY and SVGAGI. CDR3 length equals 15 residues. V dropped 2 bases and J dropped 10 bases, with 20 bases sitting between them.

This chain joins TRBV6-4 and TRBJ2-1, with a weak D call TRBD2 (6 bases). Trimming shortened V by 10 bases and J by 6 bases, and 22 bases separated the two germline ends. The germline V gene has CDR1 MRHNA and CDR2 SNTAGT. This CDR3 has 15 amino acids. The CDR3 sequence: CATKQRDSWGNEQFF. CDR3 nucleotide sequence: TGTGCCACCAAACAACGGGACTCCTGGGGCAATGAGCAGTTCTTC.

This clone was seen a few times. The chain joins TRBV5-1 to TRBJ1-5; no firm D call. From germline, CDR1 is SGHRS and CDR2 YFSETQ. This CDR3 contains 14 residues. The V end was cut by 0 bases, the J end by 9 bases, with 13 bases between. In DNA, the CDR3 is TGCGCCAGCAGCTTGGACGCTCAAGGCGGGCCCCAGCATTTT. This sequence encodes CASSLDAQGGPQHF.

This chain joins TRBV3-1 (or the pseudogene TRBV3-2) and TRBJ1-4; D call uncertain. The CDR3 is 17 amino acids. Trimming shortened V by 0 bases and J by 5 bases, and 16 bases separated the two germline ends. Per the germline V gene, CDR1 is LGHDT and CDR2 is YNNKEL (reference sequence). The CDR3 DNA is TGTGCCAGCAGCCAAGAAAGGACGGGCAGGAGGAATGAAAAACTGTTTTTT. The encoded protein is CASSQERTGRRNEKLFF.